Listed below are T cell receptor beta chains from one sample, sequenced in a study of Ad26.COV2.S vaccination and SARS-CoV-2 variants. The data were produced by immunoSEQ multiplex PCR, yet TCRdb's version contains in-frame clones alone and is incomplete. The sample has 300,000 to 500,000 clones, 75% to 90% seen once. The sample was peripheral blood, taken in a trial of Ad26.COV2.S vaccine versus placebo. The source of these receptors is a person aged 18-65 years who received the Ad26.COV2.S COVID-19 vaccine or a placebo. Each CDR3 is given with its conserved first and last residue. D genes are given only for firm matches. Clone size is given for some rows only: seen once, a few or many times, or a class if the clone is expanded.

V	J	size	D	CDR3	DNA
TRBV9	TRBJ2-3	.	.	CASSAPRDTQYF	TGTGCCAGCAGCGCCCCGAGAGATACGCAGTATTTT
TRBV5-6	TRBJ1-2	.	.	CASSLSNYGYTF	TGTGCCAGCAGCTTATCTAACTATGGCTACACCTTC
TRBV5-1	TRBJ2-7	few	TRBD1	CASSPTGAVSEQYF	TGCGCCAGCAGCCCCACAGGGGCCGTAAGCGAGCAGTACTTC
TRBV30	TRBJ1-1	.	TRBD1	CACRQGVWNTEAFF	TGTGCCTGTAGACAGGGGGTATGGAACACTGAAGCTTTCTTT
TRBV29-1	TRBJ1-2	once	TRBD1	CSGTGDSGYTF	TGCAGCGGAACAGGGGATAGTGGCTACACCTTC
TRBV4-3	TRBJ2-1	.	.	CASSQSWPQTGYNEQFF	TGCGCCAGCAGCCAATCCTGGCCCCAGACAGGATACAATGAGCAGTTCTTC
TRBV7-9	TRBJ1-5	.	TRBD1	CASSRQGRQPQHF	TGTGCCAGCAGCCGACAGGGGAGGCAGCCCCAGCATTTT
TRBV4-3	TRBJ2-3	.	.	CASSQDSRRGDTQYF	TGCGCCAGCAGCCAAGATTCCAGGAGGGGGGATACGCAGTATTTT
TRBV24-1	TRBJ2-3	.	TRBD2	CATSGGGADTQYF	TGTGCCACCAGTGGCGGGGGAGCAGATACGCAGTATTTT
TRBV5-4	TRBJ2-7	.	.	CASSLGIGEQYF	TGTGCCAGCAGCTTGGGGATCGGCGAGCAGTACTTC
TRBV2	TRBJ1-1	.	.	CASADTFMNTEAFF	TGTGCCAGCGCGGACACGTTCATGAACACTGAAGCTTTCTTT
TRBV6-2/TRBV6-3	TRBJ2-1	.	.	CASSSDGERAQFF	TGTGCCAGCAGTTCTGATGGTGAGCGGGCCCAGTTCTTC
TRBV29-1	TRBJ2-1	.	.	CSVVGTDHGNEQFF	TGCAGCGTTGTAGGGACGGACCATGGCAATGAGCAGTTCTTC